These 20 T cell receptor beta chains were sequenced from one sample in a study of breast tumors, draining lymph nodes, adjacent tissues. Samples came from axillary lymph nodes draining the breast cancer. MiXCR was run by TCRdb on the multiplex PCR reads, yielding one entry per CDR3 protein. The sample lists 290,000 or so distinct CDR3 sequences; more than 30% were seen once. Material for sequencing was axillary lymph node tissue. These receptors originate from a female donor with breast cancer. Some clones in this sample may be carry-over from other donors' samples.

Many counts were recorded for this clonotype. The gene calls are TRBV19 and TRBJ2-7, with 9 bases fitting TRBD1. V was clipped by 3 bases and J by 3 bases; unmatched bases: 12. Germline V gives CDR1 LNHDA, CDR2 SQIVND (reference sequence). The CDR3 covers 17 residues. CDR3 coding DNA: TGTGCCAGTAGTATGCCAGGGGGACAGGGTTCCGGCTACGAGCAGTACTTC. This encodes CASSMPGGQGSGYEQYF. The full variable domain, in which reference TRBV19 and TRBJ2-7 provide the parts outside the CDR3, is DGGITQSPKYLFRKEGQNVTLSCEQNLNHDAMYWYRQDPGQGLRLIYYSQIVNDFQKGDIAEGYSVSREKKESFPLTVTSAQKNPTAFYLCASSMPGGQGSGYEQYFGPGTRLTVT.

This clonotype was recorded at least ten times. V is TRBV6-5 and J is TRBJ2-6, with 8 bases identical to TRBD2. The V and J ends lost 6 bases and 4 bases, in that order; junction bases with no gene match: 8. Per the germline V gene, CDR1 is MNHEY and CDR2 is SVGAGI. The CDR3 runs 16 residues. CDR3: CASSPTGGLGANVLTF. CDR3 sequence (DNA): TGTGCCAGCAGCCCGACGGGGGGGCTGGGGGCCAACGTCCTGACTTTC.

This clonotype appeared once. With a much larger clone just one base away, this may be a read error. The V call is TRBV7-2, the J call TRBJ2-7; D gene uncertain. Germline assignment: CDR1 SGHTA and CDR2 FQGNSA. The CDR3 loop spans 14 amino acids. V shed 8 bases and J shed 3 bases, with 17 bases lying between them. The CDR3 sequence: CASGQPGQIYEQYF. Written as DNA, the CDR3 is TGTGCCAGCGGCCAACCGGGCCAAATCTACGAGCAGTACTTC.

In the case of this clonotype: Relative to the germline gene, one junction end is altered; a read error may explain this. The chain joins TRBV5-1 to TRBJ2-5, with TRBD1 as a possible D gene (6 bases). CDR3 length: 15 residues. Germline CDR1 and CDR2: SGHRS and YFSETQ. The CDR3 reads CASSLARGRGEIQYF. Here the CDR3 DNA reads TGCGCCAGCAGCTTGGCCAGGGGACGAGGAGAGATCCAGTACTTC.

The CDR3 here is CASSFGGGTNEKLFF. DNA for the CDR3: TGTGCCAGCAGCTTCGGAGGCGGGACTAATGAAAAACTGTTTTTT. V and J are TRBV11-1 and TRBJ1-4, with D unclear. This CDR3 comprises 15 residues. V lost 3 bases, J lost 2 bases, and 10 bases lay in between. Germline CDR1 is SGHAT and CDR2 is FQDESV (reference sequence).

As to this clonotype: Possible read error: a much larger clone is one base away. J is TRBJ2-7 and V is TRBV12-5, with D unclear. CDR1 is LGHNT, CDR2 FRNRAP, per germline. The length of the CDR3 is 12 residues. The CDR3 sequence is CASGLVLYERYF. The CDR3 coding sequence is TGTGCTAGTGGTTTGGTACTCTACGAGCGGTACTTC. The full variable domain, its missing parts supplied by reference TRBV12-5 and TRBJ2-7, is DARVTQTPRHKVTEMGQEVTMRCQPILGHNTVFWYRQTMMQGLELLAYFRNRAPLDDSGMPKDRFSAEMPDATLATLKIQPSEPRDSAVYFCASGLVLYERYFGPGTRLTVT.

V gene TRBV20-1 combines with J gene TRBJ2-5, with TRBD1 identical over 10 bases. Unmatched junction bases numbered 10, after V lost 6 bases and J lost 12 bases. The V gene's germline CDR1 is DFQATT and CDR2 SNEGSKA (reference sequence). CDR3 length equals 12 residues. The CDR3 coding sequence is TGCAGTGCACCCGACAGGGGGCGGTGGGAGTACTTC. Protein: CSAPDRGRWEYF.

This clonotype was seen at least ten times. The rearrangement links TRBV20-1 to TRBJ2-7; D perhaps matches TRBD1 (6 bases). The CDR3 has 14 amino acids. Deletions cut 5 bases from V and 0 bases from J, with 14 bases between. The germline V gene encodes CDR1 DFQATT and CDR2 SNEGSKA (reference sequence). The CDR3 spells CSAQDSQLSYEQYF. The CDR3 DNA reads TGCAGTGCTCAGGACAGCCAACTCTCCTACGAGCAGTACTTC.

This clonotype was recorded many times. This chain uses TRBV18 with TRBJ2-5, with 7 nucleotides matching TRBD1. CDR3 length: 14 amino acids. Germline trimming cut 0 bases from V and 7 bases from J; bases unmatched to any gene: 5. Germline V gene data show CDR1 as KGHSH and CDR2 as LQKENI. The CDR3 DNA reads as TGTGCCAGCTCACCACCGGAAAACAGGGGGACCCAGTACTTC. Protein: CASSPPENRGTQYF.

This clonotype has a count of ten or more. V is TRBV2 and J is TRBJ2-1; 7 bases fit TRBD2. The CDR3 runs 11 residues. The V segment lost 4 bases and the J segment 10 bases; nucleotides outside the gene matches: 1. Germline V lookup: CDR1 SNHLY, CDR2 FYNNEI. CDR3 region: CASSGLAEQFF. CDR3 in DNA: TGTGCCAGCAGTGGACTAGCCGAGCAGTTCTTC.

This clonotype was picked up one time. This chain joins TRBV2 and TRBJ1-2; TRBD1 matches 10 bases. Germline V lookup: CDR1 SNHLY, CDR2 FYNNEI. Trimming at V came to 5 bases and at J to 8 bases, leaving 14 bases not matched to a gene. The CDR3 is 16 amino acids. This chain's CDR3 is CASSWSPGTGALGYTF. The CDR3, as DNA: TGTGCCAGCAGTTGGAGTCCCGGGACAGGGGCGCTGGGCTACACCTTC. Combining the CDR3 with reference TRBV2 and TRBJ1-2 gives the whole variable domain EPEVTQTPSHQVTQMGQEVILRCVPISNHLYFYWYRQILGQKVEFLVSFYNNEISEKSEIFDDQFSVERPDGSNFTLKIRSTKLEDSAMYFCASSWSPGTGALGYTFGSGTRLTVV.

Note on this clonotype: Since a much larger clone is just one base distant, this may be a read error. This chain joins TRBV20-1 and TRBJ2-7; 11 bases line up with TRBD1. The CDR3 sequence is 15 residues long. Trimming cost V 5 bases and J 5 bases; bases outside gene matches: 11. Per the germline V gene, CDR1 is DFQATT and CDR2 is SNEGSKA (reference sequence). The CDR3 DNA reads TGCAGTGCTGATGCTGGCGGACAGGGGGCAGACGAGCAGTACTTC. Protein: CSADAGGQGADEQYF.

The chain combines TRBV27 with TRBJ2-1, with 8 bases identical to TRBD2. Looked up from germline, CDR1 is MNHEY and CDR2 is SMNVEV (reference sequence). V gave up 1 base and J gave up 9 bases; unmatched junction bases: 2. This CDR3 has 13 residues. The CDR3 region is CASSLLTSVEQFF. The CDR3 nucleotides are TGTGCCAGCAGTTTATTGACTAGCGTTGAGCAGTTCTTC.

This clonotype was counted ten times or more. Without the conserved terminal phenylalanine or tryptophan, this CDR3 likely stems from a read error. The gene calls are TRBV29-1 and TRBJ1-6; D may be TRBD1 (5 bases). In germline, CDR1 is SQVTM, CDR2 ANQGSEA. Trimming took 6 bases from V and 7 from J, leaving 13 bases between them. The CDR3 has 13 residues. CDR3 residues: CSVGTDQNSPLHL. The CDR3 nucleotides read TGCAGCGTGGGGACGGATCAGAATTCACCCCTCCACCTT.

Turning to this clonotype: A much more abundant neighbour one base away suggests this may be a read error. V and J are TRBV9 and TRBJ2-1; TRBD2 matches 9 bases. CDR3 length: 16 amino acids. Germline values: CDR1 SGDLS, CDR2 YYNGEE. CDR3 residues: CAGSPRLAETNNEQFF. As DNA, the CDR3 is TGTGCCGGCAGCCCAAGACTAGCGGAGACAAACAATGAGCAGTTCTTC.

This clonotype was counted between two and nine times. V gene TRBV4-3 combines with J gene TRBJ1-1; 8 nucleotides align to TRBD1. There are 15 residues in the CDR3. CDR1 and CDR2 from the germline V gene are LGHNA and YSLEER. J was trimmed by 5 bases and V by 1 base; bases with no gene match: 6. Written as DNA, the CDR3 is TGCGCCAGCAGCCAAGTTCGACAGGGGTGGACTGAAGCTTTCTTT. Encoded protein: CASSQVRQGWTEAFF.

At least ten counts were recorded for this clonotype. One junction end disagrees with the germline gene, perhaps due to a read error. The gene calls are TRBV7-7 and TRBJ2-1, with a possible D match to TRBD2 (6 bases). CDR3 length equals 15 residues. Germline V CDR1 and CDR2: SSHAT, FNYEAQ (reference sequence). The CDR3 loop is CASSLSAAPGVEQFF. The CDR3 DNA reads TGTGCTAGCAGCTTATCCGCCGCTCCGGGGGTTGAGCAGTTCTTC.

This clonotype was counted at least ten times. CDR3 protein: CASQGLRDFFSGYTF. The CDR3, as DNA: TGTGCCAGTCAGGGGTTGCGGGATTTCTTTAGTGGCTACACCTTC. The chain employs TRBV2 and TRBJ1-2, with D tentatively TRBD1 (6 bases). Between the trimmed V and J ends, which lost 9 bases and 7 bases, there was a span of 24 bases. Germline CDR1 reads SNHLY; CDR2 reads FYNNEI. CDR3 length: 15 amino acids.

This clonotype was observed a single time. This chain joins TRBV20-1 and TRBJ2-7; no reliable D call. Trimming removed 1 base at V and 0 bases at J, with 10 bases between. The CDR3 consists of 14 residues. The germline V gene has CDR1 DFQATT and CDR2 SNEGSKA (reference sequence). CDR3 protein: CSARVLRSSYEQYF. The CDR3 coding sequence is TGCAGTGCTAGAGTTTTACGGAGCTCCTACGAGCAGTACTTC.

This clonotype was detected ten times or more. The junction departs from germline at one end; a sequencing error may be responsible. J is TRBJ2-1 and V is TRBV7-2; 8 bases fit TRBD2. Germline CDR1 and CDR2: SGHTA and FQGNSA. This CDR3 is 13 amino acids long. The CDR3 DNA sequence: TGTGCCAGCAGCGTAGCGGGGTACAATGAGCAGTTCTTC. It yields the protein CASSVAGYNEQFF.